The T cell receptor (beta chain) under discussion was sequenced for a study of yellow fever vaccine responses in identical twins. The study's findings and limits: Twins' vaccine T cell response reportedly gave the appearance of partial convergence and partial personalization.

This CDR3 is 15 amino acids long. V shed 5 bases, J shed 1 base, and the junction held 3 bases outside the gene matches. Germline loops: CDR1 WNHNN, CDR2 SYGVQD (reference sequence). This clonotype appeared a single time. Antigen specificity is unknown. Via MiXCR, TCRdb re-called the RT-PCR reads, giving one row per CDR3 protein. The data show about 5,600 distinct CDR3 sequences, roughly 77% seen once. The receptor was derived from a woman aged 18-30 years who received the yellow fever vaccine. The chain is built from TRBV10-1 and TRBJ2-2; TRBD1 aligns across 8 bases. Sequences were derived from T cells from blood (PBMCs), unsorted or a sorted subset (not recorded which), sampled before or after yellow fever vaccination (not recorded which). The CDR3 coding sequence is TGCGCCAGCAGTACCGGACAGGGGAACACCGGGGAGCTGTTTTTT. Its protein product is CASSTGQGNTGELFF.